This is a list of T cell receptor beta chains from one sample in a study of blood T cells in healthy people across ages. Each CDR3 protein gets one entry after TCRdb re-called the 5' RACE reads with MiXCR. The data show fewer than 2,000,000 distinct CDR3 sequences, around 40% seen once. The sequenced sample consisted of blood. The receptors here all came from a human donor in good health. Both conserved end residues are part of each CDR3. D genes are given only for firm matches. Size values are once, few and many counts, or a class for expanded clones, and some rows have none.

j_gene,v_gene,abundance,d_gene,CDR3nt,CDR3aa
TRBJ2-7,TRBV12-3/TRBV12-4,few,TRBD1,TGTGCCAGCACATCGGACAGGGAATATGTCGGTATGGAGCAGTACTTC,CASTSDREYVGMEQYF
TRBJ1-5,TRBV12-3/TRBV12-4,few,TRBD1,TGTGCCAGCAGTCGTCGACAGGGAGAGGGGCCCCAGCATTTT,CASSRRQGEGPQHF
TRBJ1-2,TRBV20-1,many,.,TGCAGCGCTAGGGACGGACATAACTATGGCTACACCTTC,CSARDGHNYGYTF
TRBJ2-1,TRBV11-1,many,.,TGTGCCAGCAGCTTAACAGGGTGGGACAATGAGCAGTTCTTC,CASSLTGWDNEQFF
TRBJ2-5,TRBV7-2,.,.,TGTGCCAGCAGCTTCTCATCGGGGCTGGTATCTGAGACCCAGTACTTC,CASSFSSGLVSETQYF
TRBJ2-7,TRBV10-3,.,.,TGTGCCATCGGAAGTATGGCCGGGTACGAGCAGTACTTC,CAIGSMAGYEQYF
TRBJ2-5,TRBV20-1,few,.,TGCAGTGCGAGAAAAAACCTCGGAGAGACCCAGTACTTC,CSARKNLGETQYF
TRBJ2-3,TRBV20-1,.,.,TGCAGTGCTAGAGATTACGGTACAGACACGCAGTATTTT,CSARDYGTDTQYF
TRBJ2-7,TRBV12-5,.,.,TGTGCTAGTGGTTCGACGGAGAGCTCCTACGAGCAGTACTTC,CASGSTESSYEQYF
TRBJ2-5,TRBV20-1,.,.,TGCAGTGCTAGAGGAGCGGACCAAGAGACCCAGTACTTC,CSARGADQETQYF
TRBJ2-1,TRBV4-2,.,TRBD2,TGTGCCAGCAGCCAAGATTCTCCACTAGCGGGGGGGCACAATGAGCAGTTCTTC,CASSQDSPLAGGHNEQFF
TRBJ2-3,TRBV12-3/TRBV12-4,.,TRBD2,TGTGCCAGCAGTCTCCTTACCCCGGGGGGAGATACGCAGTATTTT,CASSLLTPGGDTQYF
TRBJ2-2,TRBV7-6,.,.,TGTGCCAGCAGCTCGGGACATGAGCGGTTTTTT,CASSSGHERFF
TRBJ1-6,TRBV5-1,few,TRBD1,TGCGCCAGCAGCTACCAGGGGGCAGACCTCCACTTT,CASSYQGADLHF
TRBJ2-3,TRBV20-1,few,.,TGCAGTGCTAGGCGAGGGGGGGGGCCGGATACGCAGTATTTT,CSARRGGGPDTQYF
TRBJ2-5,TRBV29-1,.,TRBD2,TGCAGCGTTGAAGGACTAGCGGGGGCCCAAGAGACCCAGTACTTC,CSVEGLAGAQETQYF
TRBJ1-2,TRBV20-1,.,TRBD1,TGCAGTGCTAGAGCAGGGGGTGGCTACACCTTC,CSARAGGGYTF
TRBJ2-6,TRBV5-1,few,.,TGCGCCAGCAGCCATCGGGACATCCCTAGGGAACGAGCTGGGGCCAACGTCCTGACTTTC,CASSHRDIPRERAGANVLTF
TRBJ2-7,TRBV7-9,.,.,TGTGCCAGCAGCTTACTCGAGGGGCACAACGAGCAGTACTTC,CASSLLEGHNEQYF
TRBJ2-1,TRBV7-2,.,.,TGTGCCAGCAGCTTAAATCGGGGTGCATTTGATGAGCAGTTCTTC,CASSLNRGAFDEQFF
TRBJ2-1,TRBV7-2,.,.,TGTGCCAGCAGCTTAGAACAACAGGAGCAGTTCTTC,CASSLEQQEQFF
TRBJ2-3,TRBV5-5,.,.,TGTGCCAGCAGCCCCTGGACACAACCAACTACAGATACGCAGTATTTT,CASSPWTQPTTDTQYF
TRBJ2-3,TRBV14,few,.,TGTGCCAGCAGCCAAGTCTATGGGGGCGCGCAGTATTTT,CASSQVYGGAQYF
TRBJ2-3,TRBV12-3/TRBV12-4,.,TRBD2,TGTGCCAGCAGTTTGACTAGCCGGACGGGGGGGAAATCAGATACGCAGTATTTT,CASSLTSRTGGKSDTQYF
TRBJ2-3,TRBV12-3/TRBV12-4,.,TRBD2,TGTGCCAGCAGACGACCGGGACTAATCACAGATACGCAGTATTTT,CASRRPGLITDTQYF
TRBJ2-7,TRBV7-9,.,.,TGTGCCAGCAGCCCTCTCACTAGATCCTTAGTCGACTACGAGCAGTACTTC,CASSPLTRSLVDYEQYF
TRBJ2-1,TRBV5-1,.,.,TGCGCCAGCAGCTTGGCCACCGGGGACAATGAGCAGTTCTTC,CASSLATGDNEQFF
TRBJ2-3,TRBV20-1,few,.,TGCAGTGCTACACCGGGCCCTCCTAGCACAGATACGCAGTATTTT,CSATPGPPSTDTQYF
TRBJ1-2,TRBV11-1,.,TRBD1,TGTGCCAGCAGCTACTCCGACAGGGGCCACTATGGCTACACCTTC,CASSYSDRGHYGYTF
TRBJ2-1,TRBV20-1,.,TRBD2,TGCAATGCTAGGAGTAGCGGGGGGCCGAGCTCCTACAATGAGCAGTTCTTC,CNARSSGGPSSYNEQFF
TRBJ1-2,TRBV15,.,.,TGTGCCACCAGCAGAGATTCACAGAACTATGGCTACACCTTC,CATSRDSQNYGYTF
TRBJ1-3,TRBV4-1,.,.,TGCGCCAGCAGCCAATGGGGTGGGCAGGGCTTCTCTGGAAACACCATATATTTT,CASSQWGGQGFSGNTIYF
TRBJ2-3,TRBV27,.,.,TGTGCCAGCAGTTCATGGGCAGGGAGGATCGGAACAGATACGCAGTATTTT,CASSSWAGRIGTDTQYF
TRBJ1-1,TRBV5-1,.,.,TGCGCCAGCAGGGACCGAGGGGGGGGAGATGAAGCTTTCTTT,CASRDRGGGDEAFF
TRBJ1-2,TRBV28,.,TRBD1,TGTGCCACCAGGACAGGGGGCATTCGAAGTGGCTACACCTTC,CATRTGGIRSGYTF
TRBJ1-6,TRBV2,few,.,TGTGCCAGCAGTGTGGGGCCCGAGAATTCACCCCTCCACTTT,CASSVGPENSPLHF
TRBJ1-1,TRBV20-1,few,.,TGCAGTGCTAGAGAATTAAGGGGTTGGACTGAAGCTTTCTTT,CSARELRGWTEAFF
TRBJ2-2,TRBV2,.,.,TGTGCCAGCAGTGGGACGATCGGGGAGCTGTTTTTT,CASSGTIGELFF
TRBJ1-1,TRBV7-8,.,.,TGTGCCAGCAGCTTAGATAGACGGAACTTCGCTAACACTGAAGCTTTCTTT,CASSLDRRNFANTEAFF
TRBJ2-7,TRBV28,.,TRBD1,TGTGCCAGCAGTAACCCGGGACAGGTGCTACACCCGAGCTCCTACGTGCAGTACTTC,CASSNPGQVLHPSSYVQYF
TRBJ2-5,TRBV7-7,.,.,TGTGCTAGCAGCTCCTCCACTAGGGGGGAGACCCAGTACTTC,CASSSSTRGETQYF
TRBJ2-7,TRBV7-2,.,TRBD1,TGTGCCAGCAGCTTAAGGGACAGGGCCGGAACCTACGAGCAGTACTTC,CASSLRDRAGTYEQYF
TRBJ2-1,TRBV13,few,.,TGTGCCAGCAGCTCGAACGGGAACCGGTTTAACAATGAGCAGTTCTTC,CASSSNGNRFNNEQFF